This T cell receptor (beta chain) was identified during a study of identical twins. This clonotype was counted many times. Its target is not known. Study-wide results and limits: Within monozygotic twins, out-of-frame TCR alpha sharing was underestimated by the models. An excess of low generation probability was shown by twin-shared out-of-frame alpha sequences.

The germline V gene has CDR1 SGHDT and CDR2 YYEEEE. The V gene lost 4 bases and the J gene lost 1 base, with 11 bases spanning the gap. The CDR3 runs to 14 residues. From the 5' RACE reads, TCRdb called clonotypes with MiXCR, one entry per CDR3 protein. The table shows around 370,000 distinct CDR3 sequences, with about 9% occurring only once. The sequenced sample was naive T cells sorted from blood. V usage is TRBV5-6 and J usage is TRBJ2-5, with D possibly called TRBD1 or TRBD2 (5 bases each). The receptor was isolated from a woman aged 45-65 years in good health. Here the CDR3 DNA reads TGTGCCAGCAGCCTGGCCGGGACCCAAGAGACCCAGTACTTC. Its protein product is CASSLAGTQETQYF.